One and the same sample provided the 27 T cell receptor beta chains below, sequenced in a study of graft-versus-host responses after intestinal transplantation. Libraries were prepared by immunoSEQ multiplex PCR; TCRdb keeps only in-frame clonotypes and omits some of them. The sample includes some 17,000 clones, approximately 79% seen only once; the top ten take around 5.5%. Intraepithelial and lamina propria lymphocytes were released after the graft tissue was processed. This sample comprised ileum tissue, obtained 17 days after transplant. These receptors all come from a human patient who received an intestinal transplant, so some T cells may come from the graft donor.

The chain is built from TRBV2 and TRBJ2-1; possibly TRBD2 for D (6 bases). The CDR3 runs to 12 residues. The V end lost 6 bases, the J end lost 9 bases, and 12 bases lay between the germline ends. From germline, CDR1 is SNHLY and CDR2 FYNNEI. The CDR3 reads CASRETRVEQFF. CDR3 in DNA: TGTGCCAGCAGGGAGACTAGAGTTGAGCAGTTCTTC.

This clone was observed a handful of times. The rearrangement uses TRBV4-3 and TRBJ1-4; no clear D. There are 13 residues in the CDR3. V was shortened by 3 bases and J by 6 bases, with 8 bases between the two germline ends. Germline V gene sequence: CDR1 LGHNA, CDR2 YSLEER. Here the CDR3 DNA reads TGCGCCAGCAGCCATGATTCGGATGAAAAACTGTTTTTT. This encodes CASSHDSDEKLFF.

The table lists this clone with a few counts. This chain connects TRBV6-6 to TRBJ2-2, with D uncertain. This CDR3 is built from 16 residues. Germline V lookup: CDR1 MNHNY, CDR2 SVGAGI (reference sequence). The ends were cut back, 2 bases at V and 3 bases at J, with 13 bases in the middle. The CDR3 DNA is TGTGCCAGCAGTTACGCATCGGTGGGGTACACCGGGGAGCTGTTTTTT. It specifies CASSYASVGYTGELFF.

This clone was counted a few times. The chain is built from TRBV28 and TRBJ2-7, with 7 bases lining up with TRBD1. The germline V gene encodes CDR1 MDHEN and CDR2 SYDVKM. After removal of 6 bases from V and 0 bases from J, the junction contained 11 bases not matched to a gene. The CDR3 runs to 16 residues. The CDR3 reads CASRNIWTGSSYEQYF. CDR3 DNA sequence: TGTGCCAGCAGAAACATTTGGACAGGAAGCTCCTACGAGCAGTACTTC.

The chain employs TRBV5-6 and TRBJ2-4; possibly TRBD1 or TRBD2 for D (5 bases each). This CDR3 comprises 17 residues. Germline V lookup: CDR1 SGHDT, CDR2 YYEEEE. V lost 0 bases to trimming and J lost 1 base, with 14 bases between them. The CDR3 bases are TGTGCCAGCAGCTTGGGATGGGGACGAAGGGCCAAAAACATTCAGTACTTC. Translating gives CASSLGWGRRAKNIQYF. Filled out from reference TRBV5-6 and TRBJ2-4, the complete variable domain reads DAGVTQSPTHLIKTRGQQVTLRCSPKSGHDTVSWYQQALGQGPQFIFQYYEEEERQRGNFPDRFSGHQFPNYSSELNVNALLLGDSALYLCASSLGWGRRAKNIQYFGAGTRLSVL.

The V call is TRBV28, the J call TRBJ1-4; D remains ambiguous. The germline gives CDR1 MDHEN, CDR2 SYDVKM. This CDR3 is 16 amino acids long. V was pared by 1 base and J by 2 bases, with 11 bases between. For the CDR3, the DNA is TGTGCCAGCAGTTTATACACCCCTGCGACTAATGAAAAACTGTTTTTT. This gives the protein CASSLYTPATNEKLFF.

CDR3 DNA sequence: TGTGCCAGCTCACCTCAGGTCTCTGGAAACACCATATATTTT. The encoded protein is CASSPQVSGNTIYF. This chain uses TRBV18 with TRBJ1-3; the D is unclear. Germline V gene lookup returns CDR1 KGHSH and CDR2 LQKENI. V was clipped by 3 bases and J by 0 bases, with 6 bases between them. This CDR3 has 14 amino acids.

This clone was counted once. The V and J genes are TRBV2 and TRBJ2-7; D possibly corresponds to TRBD2 (6 bases). This CDR3 is 15 amino acids long. Trimming removed 2 bases at V and 2 bases at J, with 13 bases between. Germline V gene sequence: CDR1 SNHLY, CDR2 FYNNEI. Here the CDR3 reads CASSEWMGGTYEQYF. CDR3 nucleotides: TGTGCCAGCAGTGAATGGATGGGGGGTACCTACGAGCAGTACTTC.

V gene TRBV25-1 combines with J gene TRBJ2-7; D perhaps matches TRBD1 (6 bases). The CDR3 consists of 15 residues. The V and J ends lost 4 bases and 0 bases respectively, with 13 bases between them. The germline CDR1 and CDR2 sequences are MGHDK and SYGVNS. The CDR3 bases are TGTGCCAGCAGTGTGGGGGCGTGGGCCTCCTACGAGCAGTACTTC. It translates to CASSVGAWASYEQYF.

The genes are TRBV18 and TRBJ1-1; unclear D gene. Germline V gene data show CDR1 as KGHSH and CDR2 as LQKENI. Deletions cut 6 bases from V and 1 base from J, with 12 bases between. The CDR3 sequence is 14 residues long. CDR3 nucleotides: TGTGCCAGCTCCCGGGAAAGGACGAACACTGAAGCTTTCTTT. Protein: CASSRERTNTEAFF.

The V call is TRBV27, the J call TRBJ2-7; TRBD1 matches 8 bases. The CDR3 is made up of 14 amino acids. Germline CDR1 MNHEY, CDR2 SMNVEV (reference sequence). The trim removed 3 bases at V and 2 bases at J, leaving 3 bases unmatched. The CDR3 bases are TGTGCCAGCAGTTTCCGGACAGGGACCTACGAGCAGTACTTC. Its protein product is CASSFRTGTYEQYF.

The chain joins TRBV5-1 to TRBJ1-2; TRBD1 matches at 7 bases. The CDR3 spans 14 residues. The junction had 8 bases not matched to a gene; V was cut back by 1 base and J by 8 bases. The germline CDR1 and CDR2 sequences are SGHRS and YFSETQ. DNA of the CDR3: TGCGCCAGCAGCTTGATGGGCCGACAGGGCGGCTACACCTTC. Its protein product is CASSLMGRQGGYTF.

The chain links TRBV7-2 to TRBJ2-1; D possibly matches TRBD1 or TRBD2 (5 bases each). Trimming removed 5 bases at V and 6 bases at J, with 17 bases between. From germline, CDR1 is SGHTA and CDR2 FQGNSA. CDR3 size: 15 residues. The CDR3 spells CASSPRGAAPNEQFF. The DNA of the CDR3 is TGTGCCAGCAGCCCACGAGGGGCGGCCCCCAATGAGCAGTTCTTC.

This clone was counted between two and nine times. The rearrangement uses TRBV18 and TRBJ2-1; 10 bases are shared with TRBD2. V lost 6 bases and J lost 3; bases outside the gene matches: 5. The germline V gene has CDR1 KGHSH and CDR2 LQKENI. The CDR3 runs to 15 residues. The CDR3 is CASSPGTSDYNEQFF. The CDR3 coding sequence is TGTGCCAGCTCCCCCGGGACTAGCGACTACAATGAGCAGTTCTTC.

This rearrangement joins TRBV11-3 to TRBJ1-4; TRBD1 aligns across 9 bases. V shed 3 bases, J shed 4 bases, and the junction held 3 bases outside the gene matches. Germline CDR1 SGHNT, CDR2 YENEEA. The CDR3 is 15 residues long. Here the CDR3 reads CASSFPDRGNEKLFF. CDR3 coding DNA: TGTGCCAGCAGCTTTCCGGACAGGGGTAATGAAAAACTGTTTTTT. Drawing the rest from reference TRBV11-3 and TRBJ1-4, the complete variable domain is EAGVVQSPRYKIIEKKQPVAFWCNPISGHNTLYWYLQNLGQGPELLIRYENEEAVDDSQLPKDRFSAERLKGVDSTLKIQPAELGDSAVYLCASSFPDRGNEKLFFGSGTQLSVL.

This clone was found a few times. The rearrangement links TRBV6-6 to TRBJ1-2; 10 positions match TRBD1. Per germline, CDR1 MNHNY and CDR2 SVGAGI (reference sequence). After removal of 2 bases from V and 6 bases from J, the junction contained 9 bases not matched to a gene. The CDR3 length is 16 residues. CDR3 sequence: CASSYHPTGGIDGYTF. In nucleotides, the CDR3 is TGTGCCAGCAGTTACCATCCGACAGGGGGCATCGATGGCTACACCTTC.

The chain recombines TRBV20-1 with TRBJ2-7; D is undetermined. The V end lost 0 bases, the J end lost 7 bases, and 7 bases lay between the germline ends. Germline CDR1 and CDR2: DFQATT and SNEGSKA (reference sequence). The CDR3 is 11 amino acids. In nucleotides, the CDR3 is TGCAGTGCTAGAGAGGGGTGGGAGCAGTACTTC. Its protein is CSAREGWEQYF.

This rearrangement joins TRBV2 to TRBJ1-1; D gene ambiguous. V was pared by 3 bases and J by 2 bases, with 7 bases between. This CDR3 has 13 residues. Germline V gene lookup returns CDR1 SNHLY and CDR2 FYNNEI. CDR3 residues: CASSELENTEAFF. CDR3 coding DNA: TGTGCCAGCAGTGAGTTGGAAAACACTGAAGCTTTCTTT.

This sequence joins TRBV5-5 and TRBJ1-1; D remains unclear. The germline V gene has CDR1 SGHKS and CDR2 YYEKEE (reference sequence). The CDR3 extends over 14 amino acids. The V end lost 1 base, the J end lost 6 bases, and 13 bases lay between the germline ends. CDR3 bases: TGTGCCAGCAGCTTGCTTCCCGGGTTCGCTGAAGCTTTCTTT. This sequence encodes CASSLLPGFAEAFF.

Concerning this clone itself: At the DNA level, this CDR3 is encoded by other sequences in the same sample as well. The V gene is TRBV29-1, the J gene TRBJ1-2; no definite D call. Per the germline V gene, CDR1 is SQVTM and CDR2 is ANQGSEA. This CDR3 comprises 12 residues. The ends were cut back, 3 bases at V and 8 bases at J, with 13 bases in the middle. For the CDR3, the DNA is TGCAGCGTTGAGGCCCGGATGGGGGGCTACACCTTC. Amino acids: CSVEARMGGYTF.

This CDR3 is CASKGQPQHF. The CDR3 bases are TGTGCCAGTAAGGGCCAGCCCCAGCATTTT. The chain links TRBV19 to TRBJ1-5; D gene unclear. V dropped 7 bases and J dropped 7 bases, with 5 bases sitting between them. The CDR3 runs 10 residues. In germline, CDR1 is LNHDA, CDR2 SQIVND (reference sequence).

The chain combines TRBV6-1 with TRBJ2-7, with D perhaps matching TRBD2 (5 bases). CDR1 is MNHNS and CDR2 is SASEGT in the germline V gene. Trimming stripped 1 base from V and 2 bases from J, with 12 bases between. The CDR3 totals 15 residues. The chain's CDR3 is CASSEGHRGTYEQYF. In DNA, the CDR3 is TGTGCCAGCAGTGAAGGGCACCGGGGAACCTACGAGCAGTACTTC.

The rearrangement joins TRBV7-3 to TRBJ2-1, with D possibly matching TRBD1 (6 bases). V was cut by 1 base and J by 0 bases, with 19 bases left in between. Germline V gives CDR1 SGHTA, CDR2 FQGTGA. This CDR3 is built from 19 residues. The CDR3 nucleotides are TGTGCCAGCAGCTTAATTGGCCTAGGGGGACAAAGCTCCTACAATGAGCAGTTCTTC. Residues: CASSLIGLGGQSSYNEQFF. The whole variable domain, filled in from reference TRBV7-3 and TRBJ2-1, reads GAGVSQTPSNKVTEKGKYVELRCDPISGHTALYWYRQSLGQGPEFLIYFQGTGAADDSGLPNDRFFAVRPEGSVSTLKIQRTERGDSAVYLCASSLIGLGGQSSYNEQFFGPGTRLTVL.

This sequence joins TRBV28 and TRBJ2-5, with a weak D call TRBD2 (6 bases). The CDR3 loop spans 15 amino acids. Per germline, CDR1 MDHEN and CDR2 SYDVKM. V gave up 7 bases and J gave up 2 bases, with 17 bases separating them. The DNA for the CDR3 is TGTGCCAGCATGCGTTCCGGCGGAGGGCAAGAGACCCAGTACTTC. It codes for CASMRSGGGQETQYF. The full variable domain, rest sourced from reference TRBV28 and TRBJ2-5, is DVKVTQSSRYLVKRTGEKVFLECVQDMDHENMFWYRQDPGLGLRLIYFSYDVKMKEKGDIPEGYSVSREKKERFSLILESASTNQTSMYLCASMRSGGGQETQYFGPGTRLLVL.

This sequence joins TRBV7-8 and TRBJ2-7; TRBD1 matches 9 bases. The CDR3 contains 17 residues. Losses at the gene ends were 2 bases for V and 1 base for J; bases not matched to a gene: 9. Germline V gene sequence: CDR1 SGHVS, CDR2 FQNEAQ. The CDR3 sequence is CASSLLPGQGLSYEQYF. The CDR3 bases are TGTGCCAGCAGCTTATTACCGGGACAGGGTCTTTCCTACGAGCAGTACTTC.

A remark on this clone: A read error may produce the germline difference seen at one junction end. The sample carries other DNA sequences with the same CDR3. The chain couples TRBV18 to TRBJ2-2, with D hard to call. The germline CDR1 and CDR2 sequences are KGHSH and LQKENI. The CDR3 loop spans 15 amino acids. The CDR3 loop is CASSPSRQNTGELFF. The CDR3 coding sequence is TGTGCCAGCTCACCATCCCGACAAAACACTGGGGAGCTGTTTTTT.

The chain links TRBV29-1 to TRBJ2-1, with a tentative D call TRBD2 (6 bases). V was shortened by 0 bases and J by 9 bases, with 18 bases between the two germline ends. The CDR3 length is 15 residues. Germline V gives CDR1 SQVTM, CDR2 ANQGSEA. This CDR3 reads CSVEEDSGLWSEQFF. The DNA for the CDR3 is TGCAGCGTTGAAGAGGATAGCGGACTGTGGTCTGAGCAGTTCTTC.